Shown below are 13 T cell receptor beta chains from a single sample sequenced in a study of human T cells and chemical hapten exposure (dated by TCRdb to the early 2020s). The protocol used for the library was RACE. Sequencing instrument: NextSeq 500. The public sequencing data were trimmed at Q25 with fastp and processed into clonotypes with MiXCR by TCRdb, which kept only in-frame beta chains. Identical CDR3 proteins give one entry, which carries the most common genes and DNA. This sample comprises roughly 75,000 distinct CDR3 sequences, 8.5% to 9.5% of them detected only once. The ten largest clonotypes hold about 1.7% of the sample. The sample's time point label is to be understood as: healthy volunteer bleed at 6 weeks. Total RNA was extracted from unfractionated whole blood collected in Tempus Blood RNA tubes. The sample consisted of whole blood. Receptor source: a female donor in good health. Some clones in this sample may be carry-over from other donors' samples.

This clonotype was detected only a few times. The chain combines TRBV7-9 with TRBJ2-7; D possibly corresponds to TRBD1 (6 bases). V dropped 5 bases and J dropped 3 bases, with 11 bases sitting between them. The CDR3 has 13 residues. Germline CDR1 reads SEHNR; CDR2 reads FQNEAQ (reference sequence). CDR3 DNA: TGTGCCAGCAGCAGGGACACGTACTACGAGCAGTACTTC. As protein: CASSRDTYYEQYF.

This clonotype has at least ten counts. The chain employs TRBV7-8 and TRBJ2-1, with D hard to call. V was pared by 1 base and J by 6 bases, with 4 bases between. The CDR3 runs 12 residues. The germline CDR1 and CDR2 sequences are SGHVS and FQNEAQ. CDR3 nucleotides: TGTGCCAGCAGCTTAGGTGTCAATGAGCAGTTCTTC. It translates to CASSLGVNEQFF.

This rearrangement joins TRBV18 to TRBJ2-3, with TRBD1 as a possible D gene (5 bases). Trimming cost V 3 bases and J 2 bases, with 18 bases left between them. The germline gives CDR1 KGHSH, CDR2 LQKENI. This CDR3 contains 17 residues. The DNA of the CDR3 is TGTGCCAGCTCACCCACATCTACAGGTTCATTCACAGATACGCAGTATTTT. This gives the protein CASSPTSTGSFTDTQYF.

This clonotype appeared many times. This chain joins TRBV4-2 and TRBJ2-7; the D call may be TRBD1 or TRBD2 (5 bases each). Germline values: CDR1 LGHNA, CDR2 YNFKEQ. The V gene lost 2 bases and the J gene lost 2 bases, with 10 bases spanning the gap. This CDR3 contains 14 residues. Here the CDR3 reads CASSQNWGPYEQYF. The CDR3 DNA is TGTGCCAGCAGCCAAAATTGGGGACCCTACGAGCAGTACTTC.

This clonotype was seen ten or more times. V gene TRBV6-4 combines with J gene TRBJ1-5, with D unclear. The CDR3 sequence is 14 residues long. Germline assignment: CDR1 MRHNA and CDR2 SNTAGT. The V end lost 4 bases, the J end lost 1 base, and 8 bases lay between the germline ends. CDR3 loop: CASSVEPSNQPQHF. The CDR3 nucleotides are TGTGCCAGCAGTGTGGAGCCGAGCAATCAGCCCCAGCATTTT.

In its sample, this clonotype was seen many times. The V call is TRBV5-1, the J call TRBJ1-6; no clear D. This CDR3 is built from 15 residues. Germline CDR1 SGHRS, CDR2 YFSETQ. Trimming pared 5 bases from V and 5 bases from J, leaving 14 bases between. The CDR3, as DNA: TGCGCCAGCAGTCCCCGCCGGGGAGATAATTCACCCCTCCACTTT. Its protein product is CASSPRRGDNSPLHF.

The chain carries TRBV15 and TRBJ2-7; 8 bases align to TRBD1. The V gene end was trimmed by 4 bases and the J gene end by 5 bases; junction bases not matched to a gene: 10. There are 15 residues in the CDR3. CDR1 LNHNV and CDR2 YYDKDF come from the germline V gene (reference sequence). DNA of the CDR3: TGTGCCACCAGCATACAACGGACAGGGTCCCACGAGCAGTACTTC. This encodes CATSIQRTGSHEQYF.

The genes are TRBV12-3 or TRBV12-4 and TRBJ1-1; D is unresolved. V lost 3 bases and J lost 5, with 7 bases in between. The CDR3 has 12 residues. The CDR3 is CASSFELTEAFF. The CDR3, as DNA: TGTGCCAGCAGTTTCGAATTAACTGAAGCTTTCTTT.

This clonotype was counted many times. V usage is TRBV7-3 and J usage is TRBJ1-6; D remains ambiguous. The germline V and J ends were trimmed by 2 bases and 8 bases, with 7 bases remaining between them. Germline V gives CDR1 SGHTA, CDR2 FQGTGA. This CDR3 is 13 amino acids long. CDR3 sequence: CASSLRMDSPLHF. The CDR3 region has the DNA TGTGCCAGCAGCTTACGTATGGATTCACCCCTCCACTTT.

The chain has TRBV29-1 and TRBJ2-1; 7 bases align to TRBD2. The CDR3 covers 15 residues. V was clipped by 0 bases and J by 7 bases; unmatched bases: 9. Germline values: CDR1 SQVTM, CDR2 ANQGSEA. CDR3 residues: CSVEDPRGVRNEQFF. In nucleotides, the CDR3 is TGCAGCGTTGAAGATCCACGGGGGGTGAGGAATGAGCAGTTCTTC.

This clonotype was counted a few times. V gene TRBV7-3 combines with J gene TRBJ2-7, with D tentatively TRBD1 (7 bases). Germline lookup yields CDR1 SGHTA and CDR2 FQGTGA. The germline V and J ends were trimmed by 3 bases and 1 base, with 10 bases remaining between them. This CDR3 comprises 14 residues. Here the CDR3 DNA reads TGTGCCAGCAGCTTGCGGGGACAGTCCTACGAGCAGTACTTC. Its translation is CASSLRGQSYEQYF.

This clonotype has at least ten counts. V usage is TRBV21-1 and J usage is TRBJ1-1; the table's D call TRBD1 went unverified against the DNA. TRBV21-1 constitutes a pseudogene. The CDR3 is 19 amino acids. CDR3: CASSITRQGNLPVNTEAFF. As DNA, the CDR3 is TGTGCCAGCAGCATAACGAGACAGGGAAACTTACCGGTGAACACTGAAGCTTTCTTT.

This clonotype was detected a few times. The rearrangement uses TRBV14 and TRBJ2-7; D is unclear. V was clipped by 4 bases and J by 7 bases, with 14 bases between them. Germline CDR1 and CDR2: SGHDN and FVKESK. The CDR3 contains 13 residues. This CDR3 reads CASSLVFSGEQYF. The CDR3, as DNA: TGTGCCAGCAGCCTGGTATTTTCCGGGGAGCAGTACTTC.